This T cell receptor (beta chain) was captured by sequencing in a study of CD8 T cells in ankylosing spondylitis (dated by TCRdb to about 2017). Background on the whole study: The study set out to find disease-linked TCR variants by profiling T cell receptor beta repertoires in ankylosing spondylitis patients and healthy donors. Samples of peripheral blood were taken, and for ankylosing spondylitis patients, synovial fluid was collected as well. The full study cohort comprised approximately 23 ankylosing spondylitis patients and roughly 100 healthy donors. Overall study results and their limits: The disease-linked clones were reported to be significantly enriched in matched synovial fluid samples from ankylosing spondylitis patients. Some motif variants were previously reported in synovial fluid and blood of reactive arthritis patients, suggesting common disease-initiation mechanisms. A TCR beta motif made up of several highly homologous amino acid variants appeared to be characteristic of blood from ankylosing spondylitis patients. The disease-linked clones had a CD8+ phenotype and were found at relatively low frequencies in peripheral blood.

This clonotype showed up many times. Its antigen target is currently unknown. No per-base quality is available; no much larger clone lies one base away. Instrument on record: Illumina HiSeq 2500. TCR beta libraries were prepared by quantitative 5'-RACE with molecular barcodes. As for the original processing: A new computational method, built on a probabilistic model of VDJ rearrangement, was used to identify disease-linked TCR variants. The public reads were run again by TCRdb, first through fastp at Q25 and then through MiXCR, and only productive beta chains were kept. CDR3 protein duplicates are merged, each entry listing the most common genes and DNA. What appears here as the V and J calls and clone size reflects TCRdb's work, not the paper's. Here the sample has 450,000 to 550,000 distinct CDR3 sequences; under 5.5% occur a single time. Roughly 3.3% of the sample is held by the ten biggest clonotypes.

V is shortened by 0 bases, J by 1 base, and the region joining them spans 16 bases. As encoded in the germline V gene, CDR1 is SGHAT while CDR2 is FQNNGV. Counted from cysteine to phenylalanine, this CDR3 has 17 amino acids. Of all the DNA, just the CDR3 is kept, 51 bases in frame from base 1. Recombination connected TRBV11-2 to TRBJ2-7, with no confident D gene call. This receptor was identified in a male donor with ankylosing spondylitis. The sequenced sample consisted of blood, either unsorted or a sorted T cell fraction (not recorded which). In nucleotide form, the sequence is TGTGCCAGCAGCTTAGAGTCAATCCTAATCGGGTCCTACGAGCAGTACTTC. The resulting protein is CASSLESILIGSYEQYF.